These T cell receptor beta chains were read from a single sample in a study of T cell responses to AZD1222 COVID-19 vaccine. Clones were read by immunoSEQ multiplex PCR, and TCRdb kept only the in-frame ones, dropping some. The sample lists roughly 130,000 clones, approximately 85% occurring once. Source: peripheral blood, taken on day 0 of AZD1222 vaccination. The receptors come from an adult in good health. CDR3s include the opening cysteine and the closing phenylalanine or tryptophan. D genes are given only for firm matches. Rows give clone size only sometimes, using once, few, many, or a class for an expanded clone.

j_call v_call d_call cdr3_length clone_size cdr3_nt cdr3_aa
TRBJ1-6 TRBV24-1 TRBD1 16 . TGTGCCACCAGTGACTCGGACAGGGAAATTAATTCACCCCTCCACTTT CATSDSDREINSPLHF
TRBJ2-2 TRBV6-4 . 15 . TGTGCCAGCAGCCCGATGGGGGGCCACACCGGGGAGCTGTTTTTT CASSPMGGHTGELFF
TRBJ2-3 TRBV11-2 . 14 . TGTGCCAGCAGCATAGCGGTTCGGGGAGATACGCAGTATTTT CASSIAVRGDTQYF
TRBJ2-1 TRBV6-5 TRBD1 14 . TGTGCCAGCACTTGGGGACAGAGTAACAATGAGCAGTTCTTC CASTWGQSNNEQFF
TRBJ2-5 TRBV18 TRBD2 11 . TGTGCCAGCTCTACGGGGGGGCCCCAGTACTTC CASSTGGPQYF
TRBJ2-1 TRBV9 TRBD2 15 . TGTGCCAGCAGCGTTATAGCGGGGGGCCAAAATGAGCAGTTCTTC CASSVIAGGQNEQFF
TRBJ2-5 TRBV7-2 . 14 few TGTGCCAGCAGCTTATCAGGGGATAGAGAGACCCAGTACTTC CASSLSGDRETQYF
TRBJ1-4 TRBV27 . 14 . TGTGCCAGCAGATCCGGACAGTTTAATGAAAAACTGTTTTTT CASRSGQFNEKLFF
TRBJ1-1 TRBV6-6 . 14 . TGTGCCAGCAGTCCCAGGGTATTTGACACTGAAGCTTTCTTT CASSPRVFDTEAFF
TRBJ2-3 TRBV30 TRBD1 15 . TGTGCCTGGACTCAGACAGGGTTTTTAACAGATACGCAGTATTTT CAWTQTGFLTDTQYF
TRBJ2-7 TRBV18 . 14 few TGTGCCAGCTCACCACCAGGTAGGGCGGGCGAGCAGTACTTC CASSPPGRAGEQYF
TRBJ2-3 TRBV29-1 . 12 . TGCAGCGTTGACCCGGGGGCGGATACGCAGTATTTT CSVDPGADTQYF
TRBJ1-2 TRBV2 . 13 . TGTGCCAGCAGTGAAATAGGGGCAATAGGCTACACCTTC CASSEIGAIGYTF
TRBJ1-1 TRBV11-2 . 14 . TGTGCCAGCAGCTTAGGCAGGGAGAACACTGAAGCTTTCTTT CASSLGRENTEAFF
TRBJ1-6 TRBV5-5 . 18 . TGTGCCAGCAGCTCCGGGACACCTGTGAGCTCCTATAATTCACCCCTCCACTTT CASSSGTPVSSYNSPLHF
TRBJ1-3 TRBV6-5 . 15 once TGTGCCAGCAGTTATCGCTCTGGTGCTGGAAACACCATATATTTT CASSYRSGAGNTIYF
TRBJ1-1 TRBV7-9 TRBD1 16 . TGTGCCAGCAGTGTCCGGGACAGGGGGCTGAACACTGAAGCTTTCTTT CASSVRDRGLNTEAFF
TRBJ1-5 TRBV4-1 TRBD1 15 . TGCGCCAGCAGCCCAGAACAGGGGTCGGGTCAGCCCCAGCATTTT CASSPEQGSGQPQHF
TRBJ1-1 TRBV18 . 16 . TGTGCCAGCTCACCAACAAGGGACCGACTGAACACTGAAGCTTTCTTT CASSPTRDRLNTEAFF
TRBJ1-1 TRBV5-1 TRBD1 16 . TGCGCCAGCAGCTTGAGACAGGGGGCCTCGAACACTGAAGCTTTCTTT CASSLRQGASNTEAFF
TRBJ2-7 TRBV27 TRBD1 15 . TGTGCCAGCAGGCGGACAGGGGGGGGCGTCTACGAGCAGTACTTC CASRRTGGGVYEQYF
TRBJ2-3 TRBV11-2 . 16 . TGTGCCAGCAGCCTGCCCTATTTGGAGGGGACAGATACGCAGTATTTT CASSLPYLEGTDTQYF
TRBJ1-6 TRBV11-2 . 18 . TGTGCCAGCAGCTCCCCGGATGTCTCGGGCTCCTATAATTCACCCCTCCACTTT CASSSPDVSGSYNSPLHF
TRBJ1-4 TRBV5-4 TRBD1 14 . TGTGCCAGCAGCCTGGACAGGGGTAATGAAAAACTGTTTTTT CASSLDRGNEKLFF
TRBJ1-3 TRBV10-1 . 16 . TGCGCCAGCAGTGAGTGGCGTTATTCCTCTGGAAACACCATATATTTT CASSEWRYSSGNTIYF
TRBJ1-1 TRBV6-5 . 15 . TGTGCCAGCAGTTACGTTCGGGGGGGTCGGACTGAAGCTTTCTTT CASSYVRGGRTEAFF
TRBJ2-3 TRBV18 . 15 . TGTGCCAGCTCACCATCGAGACAAGGCACAGATACGCAGTATTTT CASSPSRQGTDTQYF
TRBJ2-1 TRBV6-6 TRBD2 14 . TGTGCCAGCGGTTTAGCGGGCCCCTACAATGAGCAGTTCTTC CASGLAGPYNEQFF
TRBJ1-5 TRBV7-2 . 13 . TGTGCCAGCAGCTCCCAGAGCAATCAGCCCCAGCATTTT CASSSQSNQPQHF
TRBJ1-3 TRBV15 . 11 . TGTGCCACCAGGTCTGGAAACACCATATATTTT CATRSGNTIYF
TRBJ2-7 TRBV7-9 TRBD2 15 . TGTGCCAGCAGTTCCGGGACTAGCGGGAGGTACGAGCAGTACTTC CASSSGTSGRYEQYF
TRBJ1-4 TRBV5-4 . 15 once TGTGCCAGCAGCTTGACGGGGAGGGGCAGAGAAAAACTGTTTTTT CASSLTGRGREKLFF
TRBJ2-2 TRBV24-1 TRBD1 15 . TGTGCCACCAGTGACCCGGGACAGGGGACCGGGGAGCTGTTTTTT CATSDPGQGTGELFF
TRBJ1-1 TRBV9 . 13 few TGTGCCAGCAGCGTAGAAGGGGGAGGGGAAGCTTTCTTT CASSVEGGGEAFF
TRBJ2-3 TRBV24-1 TRBD2 14 . TGTGCCACCAGTGTAGCGGGAGACACAGATACGCAGTATTTT CATSVAGDTDTQYF
TRBJ1-2 TRBV6-4 TRBD1 13 . TGTGCCAGCAGAAGACAGGGTGGCTATGGCTACACCTTC CASRRQGGYGYTF
TRBJ2-1 TRBV14 TRBD1 18 once TGTGCCAGCAGCCAACGTGACAGGGTAGGGTCGGGTTACAATGAGCAGTTCTTC CASSQRDRVGSGYNEQFF
TRBJ1-3 TRBV19 . 16 . TGTGCCAGTAGTATGCAGGCAGTGACTTCTGGAAACACCATATATTTT CASSMQAVTSGNTIYF
TRBJ2-7 TRBV7-2 TRBD2 14 . TGTGCCAGCAGCTTAGGAGCGGGGGACTACGAGCAGTACTTC CASSLGAGDYEQYF
TRBJ1-4 TRBV24-1 . 12 . TGTGCCACCAGTGACCCGGGTGAAAAACTGTTTTTT CATSDPGEKLFF
TRBJ1-2 TRBV7-3 . 12 . TGTGCCAGCAGCCATATTAACTATGGCTACACCTTC CASSHINYGYTF
TRBJ2-7 TRBV30 . 11 few TGTGCCTGGAGTGTCCGCTACGAGCAGTACTTC CAWSVRYEQYF
TRBJ1-4 TRBV9 TRBD1 15 . TGTGCCAGCAGCGGACAGACAGGGGGCGTTGAAAAACTGTTTTTT CASSGQTGGVEKLFF
TRBJ1-2 TRBV18 TRBD1 16 . TGTGCCAGCTCACCTGACAGGGGGCCCGTCGGTTGGGGCTACACCTTC CASSPDRGPVGWGYTF
TRBJ2-5 TRBV9 . 13 . TGTGCCAGCAGCGTAGGTGGTCAAGAGACCCAGTACTTC CASSVGGQETQYF
TRBJ1-5 TRBV12-3/TRBV12-4 . 13 . TGTGCCAGCAGTGAACAGGTAAATCAGCCCCAGCATTTT CASSEQVNQPQHF
TRBJ2-7 TRBV7-2 TRBD2 15 . TGTGCCAGCAGCTGGGTTAGCGGGACCGGCTACGAGCAGTACTTC CASSWVSGTGYEQYF
TRBJ2-7 TRBV30 . 13 . TGTGCCTGGTCTATCATGCAGGGCCACGAGCAGTACTTC CAWSIMQGHEQYF
TRBJ2-3 TRBV6-4 TRBD2 16 . TGTGCCAGCAGTGAGGCACTAGCGGGGGGCACAGATACGCAGTATTTT CASSEALAGGTDTQYF
TRBJ2-3 TRBV9 TRBD2 15 few TGTGCCAGCAGCGTTGGTAGCGGGAGAGGAGATACGCAGTATTTT CASSVGSGRGDTQYF
TRBJ2-7 TRBV10-3 TRBD2 15 . TGTGCCACCAGGCCTTTAACTAGCGGGGGCGACGAGCAGTACTTC CATRPLTSGGDEQYF
TRBJ1-1 TRBV7-2 . 13 . TGTGCCAGCAGCGTCGGGCCGAACACTGAAGCTTTCTTT CASSVGPNTEAFF
TRBJ2-7 TRBV15 TRBD2 13 . TGTGCCACCTCACGGGGGGTGGACTACGAGCAGTACTTC CATSRGVDYEQYF